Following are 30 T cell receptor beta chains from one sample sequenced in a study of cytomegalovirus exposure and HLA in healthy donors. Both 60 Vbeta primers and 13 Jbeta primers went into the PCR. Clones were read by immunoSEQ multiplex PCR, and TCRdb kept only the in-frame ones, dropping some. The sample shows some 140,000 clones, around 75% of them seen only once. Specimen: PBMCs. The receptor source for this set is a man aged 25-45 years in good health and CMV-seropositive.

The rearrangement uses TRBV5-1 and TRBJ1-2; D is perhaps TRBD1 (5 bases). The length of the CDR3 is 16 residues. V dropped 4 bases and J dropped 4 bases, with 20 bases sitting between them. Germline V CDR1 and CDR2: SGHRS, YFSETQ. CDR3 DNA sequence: TGCGCCAGCAGCGCCGGAGGGGACTTCGACGCCTATGGCTACACCTTC. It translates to CASSAGGDFDAYGYTF.

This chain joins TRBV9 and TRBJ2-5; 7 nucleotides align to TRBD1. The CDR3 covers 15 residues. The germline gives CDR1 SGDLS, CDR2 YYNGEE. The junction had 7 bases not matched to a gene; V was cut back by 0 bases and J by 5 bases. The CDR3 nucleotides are TGTGCCAGCAGCGTAGTGGGACAGAAGCAGGAGACCCAGTACTTC. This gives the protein CASSVVGQKQETQYF.

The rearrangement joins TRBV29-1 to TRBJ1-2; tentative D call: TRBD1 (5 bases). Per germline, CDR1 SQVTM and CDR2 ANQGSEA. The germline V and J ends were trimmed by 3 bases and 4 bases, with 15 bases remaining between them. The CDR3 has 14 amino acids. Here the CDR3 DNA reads TGCAGCGTTGACCCCGGGACTTCAGTCTATGGCTACACCTTC. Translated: CSVDPGTSVYGYTF. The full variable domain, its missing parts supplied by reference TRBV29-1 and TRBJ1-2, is SAVISQKPSRDICQRGTSLTIQCQVDSQVTMMFWYRQQPGQSLTLIATANQGSEATYESGFVIDKFPISRPNLTFSTLTVSNMSPEDSSIYLCSVDPGTSVYGYTFGSGTRLTVV.

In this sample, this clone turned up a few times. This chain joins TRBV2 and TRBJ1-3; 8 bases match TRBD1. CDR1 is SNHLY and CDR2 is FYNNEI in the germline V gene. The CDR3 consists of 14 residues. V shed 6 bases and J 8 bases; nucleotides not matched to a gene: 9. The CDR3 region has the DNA TGTGCCAGCAGGAACGGACAGGGTCAGGACACCATATATTTT. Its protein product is CASRNGQGQDTIYF.

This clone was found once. The CDR3 sequence: CATSRGRATNEKLFF. The CDR3 DNA reads TGTGCCACCAGCAGAGGACGGGCAACTAATGAAAAACTGTTTTTT. This chain links TRBV15 with TRBJ1-4, with no clear D. CDR3 size: 15 residues. Trimming pared 1 base from V and 0 bases from J, leaving 6 bases between. Germline-derived CDR1 and CDR2 are LNHNV and YYDKDF (reference sequence).

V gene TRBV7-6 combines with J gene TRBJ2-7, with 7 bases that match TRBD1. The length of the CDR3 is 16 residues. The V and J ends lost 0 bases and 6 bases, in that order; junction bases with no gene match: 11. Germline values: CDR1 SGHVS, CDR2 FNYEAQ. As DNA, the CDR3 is TGTGCCAGCAGCTTAGCATGGACAGGTCCTATTTCCGAGCAGTACTTC. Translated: CASSLAWTGPISEQYF.

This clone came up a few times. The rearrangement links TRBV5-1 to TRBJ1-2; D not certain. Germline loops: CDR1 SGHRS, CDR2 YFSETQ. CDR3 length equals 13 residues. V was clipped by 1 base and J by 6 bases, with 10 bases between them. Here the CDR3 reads CASSLQAIDGYTF. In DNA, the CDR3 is TGCGCCAGCAGCTTGCAAGCTATTGATGGCTACACCTTC.

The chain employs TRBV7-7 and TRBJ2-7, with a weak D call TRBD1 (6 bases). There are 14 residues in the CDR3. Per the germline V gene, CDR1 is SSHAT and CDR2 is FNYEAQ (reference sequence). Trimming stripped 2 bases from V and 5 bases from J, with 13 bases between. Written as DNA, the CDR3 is TGTGCCAGCAGCTTAAGCCTGGGGGCACACGAGCAGTACTTC. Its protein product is CASSLSLGAHEQYF.

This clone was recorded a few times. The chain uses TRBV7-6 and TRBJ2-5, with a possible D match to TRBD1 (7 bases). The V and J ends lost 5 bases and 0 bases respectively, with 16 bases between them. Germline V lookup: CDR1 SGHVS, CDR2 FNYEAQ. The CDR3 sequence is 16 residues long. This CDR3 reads CASSRRGQANQETQYF. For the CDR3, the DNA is TGTGCCAGCAGCCGGAGGGGGCAGGCTAACCAAGAGACCCAGTACTTC.

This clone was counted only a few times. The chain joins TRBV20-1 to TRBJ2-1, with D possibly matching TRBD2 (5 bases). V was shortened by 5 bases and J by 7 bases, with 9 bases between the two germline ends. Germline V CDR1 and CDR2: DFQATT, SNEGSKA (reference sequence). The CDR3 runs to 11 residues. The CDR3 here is CSASDSNEQFF. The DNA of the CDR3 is TGCAGTGCTTCGGACTCGAATGAGCAGTTCTTC.

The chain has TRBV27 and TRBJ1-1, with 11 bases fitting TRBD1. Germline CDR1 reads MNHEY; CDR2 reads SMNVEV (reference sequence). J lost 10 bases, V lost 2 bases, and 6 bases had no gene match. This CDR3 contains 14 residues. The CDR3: CASSLRDRGEGAFF. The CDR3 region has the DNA TGTGCCAGCAGTTTAAGGGACAGGGGGGAGGGAGCTTTCTTT.

The chain's CDR3 is CASSRTGLMNTEAFF. CDR3 in DNA: TGTGCCAGCAGTCGGACAGGCCTAATGAACACTGAAGCTTTCTTT. The gene calls are TRBV6-5 and TRBJ1-1; 7 nucleotides match TRBD1. Germline-derived CDR1 and CDR2 are MNHEY and SVGAGI. The CDR3 sequence is 15 residues long. Losses at the gene ends were 5 bases for V and 0 bases for J; bases not matched to a gene: 6.

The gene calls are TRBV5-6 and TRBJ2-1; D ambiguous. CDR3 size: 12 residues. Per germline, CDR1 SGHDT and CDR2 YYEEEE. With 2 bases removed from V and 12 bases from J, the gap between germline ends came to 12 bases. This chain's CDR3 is CASSLGLTGQFF. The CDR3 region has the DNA TGTGCCAGCAGCTTAGGTCTGACGGGGCAGTTCTTC.

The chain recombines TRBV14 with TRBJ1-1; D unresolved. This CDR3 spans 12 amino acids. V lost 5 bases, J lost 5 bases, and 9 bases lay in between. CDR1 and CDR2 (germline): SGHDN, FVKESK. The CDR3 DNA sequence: TGTGCCAGCAGCTACTCTAGTACTGAAGCTTTCTTT. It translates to CASSYSSTEAFF.

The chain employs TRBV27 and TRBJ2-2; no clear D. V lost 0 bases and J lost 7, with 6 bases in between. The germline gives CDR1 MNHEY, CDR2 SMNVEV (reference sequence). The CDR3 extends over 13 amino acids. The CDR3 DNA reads TGTGCCAGCAGTTTATCCGGGTTCGGGGAGCTGTTTTTT. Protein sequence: CASSLSGFGELFF.

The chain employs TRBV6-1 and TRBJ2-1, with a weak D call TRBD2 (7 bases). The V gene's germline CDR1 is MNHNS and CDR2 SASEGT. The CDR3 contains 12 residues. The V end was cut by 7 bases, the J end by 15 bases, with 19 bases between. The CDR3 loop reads CASTIRGAGAFF. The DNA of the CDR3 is TGTGCCAGCACTATTAGGGGGGCGGGGGCGTTCTTC.

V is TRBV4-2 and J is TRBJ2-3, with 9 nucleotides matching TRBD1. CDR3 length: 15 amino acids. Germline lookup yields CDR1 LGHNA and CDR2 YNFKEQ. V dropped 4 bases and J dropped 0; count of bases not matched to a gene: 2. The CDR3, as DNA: TGTGCCAGCAGCCCACAGGGGGCTAGCACAGATACGCAGTATTTT. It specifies CASSPQGASTDTQYF.

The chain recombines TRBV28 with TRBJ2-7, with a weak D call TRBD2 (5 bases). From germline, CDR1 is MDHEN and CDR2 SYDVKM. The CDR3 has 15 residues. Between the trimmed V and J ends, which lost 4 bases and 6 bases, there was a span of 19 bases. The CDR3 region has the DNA TGTGCCAGCAGTTCAACGAAAGCGGTTGAAGGCGAGCAGTACTTC. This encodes CASSSTKAVEGEQYF.

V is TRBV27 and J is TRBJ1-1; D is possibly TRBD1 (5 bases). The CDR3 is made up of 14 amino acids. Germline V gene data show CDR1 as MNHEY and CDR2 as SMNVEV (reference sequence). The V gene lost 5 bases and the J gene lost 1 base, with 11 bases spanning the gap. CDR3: CASSTRQKNTEAFF. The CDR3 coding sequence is TGTGCCAGCAGTACCAGACAGAAGAACACTGAAGCTTTCTTT.

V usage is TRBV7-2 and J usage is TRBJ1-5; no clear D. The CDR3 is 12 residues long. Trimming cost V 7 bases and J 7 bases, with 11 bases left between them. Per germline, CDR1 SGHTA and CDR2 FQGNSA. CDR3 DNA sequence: TGTGCCAGCAACAGTTGGAACCAGCCCCAGCATTTT. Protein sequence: CASNSWNQPQHF.

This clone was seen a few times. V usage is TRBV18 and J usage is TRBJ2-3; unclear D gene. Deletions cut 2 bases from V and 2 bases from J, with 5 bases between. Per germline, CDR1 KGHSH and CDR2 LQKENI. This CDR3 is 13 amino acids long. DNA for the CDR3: TGTGCCAGCTCACCAGTAATCACAGATACGCAGTATTTT. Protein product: CASSPVITDTQYF.

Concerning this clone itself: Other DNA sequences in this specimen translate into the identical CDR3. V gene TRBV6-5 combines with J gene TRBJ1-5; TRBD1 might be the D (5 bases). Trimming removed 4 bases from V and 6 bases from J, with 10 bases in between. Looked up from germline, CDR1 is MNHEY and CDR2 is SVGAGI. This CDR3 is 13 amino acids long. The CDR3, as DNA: TGTGCCAGCAGTTGGGGACTAGCTCAGCCCCAGCATTTT. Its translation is CASSWGLAQPQHF.

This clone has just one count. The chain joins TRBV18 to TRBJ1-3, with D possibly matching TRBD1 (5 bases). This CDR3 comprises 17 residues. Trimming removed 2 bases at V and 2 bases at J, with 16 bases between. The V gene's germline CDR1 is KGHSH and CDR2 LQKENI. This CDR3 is CASSPFEGVIPGNTIYF. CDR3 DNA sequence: TGTGCCAGCTCACCATTCGAAGGGGTTATACCTGGAAACACCATATATTTT.

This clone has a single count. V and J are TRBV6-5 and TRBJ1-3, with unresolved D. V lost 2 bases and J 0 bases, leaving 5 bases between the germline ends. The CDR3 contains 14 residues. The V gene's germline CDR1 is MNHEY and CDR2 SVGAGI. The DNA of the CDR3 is TGTGCCAGCAGTTACCAACTCTCTGGAAACACCATATATTTT. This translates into CASSYQLSGNTIYF.

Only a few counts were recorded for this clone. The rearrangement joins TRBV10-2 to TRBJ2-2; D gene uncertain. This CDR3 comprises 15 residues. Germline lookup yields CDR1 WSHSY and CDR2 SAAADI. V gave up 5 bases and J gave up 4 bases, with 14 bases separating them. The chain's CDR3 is CASSQLSMGTGELFF. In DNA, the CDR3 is TGCGCCAGCAGTCAACTTAGCATGGGCACCGGGGAGCTGTTTTTT.

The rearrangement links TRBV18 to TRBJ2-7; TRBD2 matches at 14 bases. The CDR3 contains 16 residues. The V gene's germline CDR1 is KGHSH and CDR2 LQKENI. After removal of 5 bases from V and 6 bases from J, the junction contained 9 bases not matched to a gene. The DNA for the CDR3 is TGTGCCAGCTCAATGGGACTAGCGGGAGTTTCTCCCGAGCAGTACTTC. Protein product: CASSMGLAGVSPEQYF.

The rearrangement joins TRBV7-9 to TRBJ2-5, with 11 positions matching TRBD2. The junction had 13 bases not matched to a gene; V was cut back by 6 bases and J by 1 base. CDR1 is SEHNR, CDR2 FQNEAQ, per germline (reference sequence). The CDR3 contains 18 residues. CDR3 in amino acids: CASRRQLGLAELQETQYF. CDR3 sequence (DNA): TGTGCCAGCAGGCGCCAATTGGGACTAGCGGAACTCCAAGAGACCCAGTACTTC.

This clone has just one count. The CDR3 DNA reads TGTGGGGGCTACGGGGAAAAACTGTTTTTT. This gives the protein CGGYGEKLFF. This chain joins TRBV27 and TRBJ1-4, with D perhaps matching TRBD1 (5 bases). The CDR3 sequence is 10 residues long. Germline lookup yields CDR1 MNHEY and CDR2 SMNVEV (reference sequence).

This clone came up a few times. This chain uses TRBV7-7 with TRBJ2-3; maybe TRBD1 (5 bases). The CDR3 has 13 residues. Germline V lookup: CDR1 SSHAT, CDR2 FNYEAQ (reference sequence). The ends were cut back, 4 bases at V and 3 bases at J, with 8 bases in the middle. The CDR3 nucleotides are TGTGCCAGCAGCTCCCAGGGAACAGATACGCAGTATTTT. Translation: CASSSQGTDTQYF.

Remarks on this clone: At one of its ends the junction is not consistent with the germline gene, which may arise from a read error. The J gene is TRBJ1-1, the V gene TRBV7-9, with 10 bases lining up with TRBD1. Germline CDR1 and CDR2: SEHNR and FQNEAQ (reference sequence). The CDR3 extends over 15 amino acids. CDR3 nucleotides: TGTTCCAGCAGCTTAGGGGACAGGGGTTACACTGAAGCTTTCTTT. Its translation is CSSSLGDRGYTEAFF. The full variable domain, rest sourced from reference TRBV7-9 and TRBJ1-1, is DTGVSQNPRHKITKRGQNVTFRCDPISEHNRLYWYRQTLGQGPEFLTYFQNEAQLEKSRLLSDRFSAERPKGSFSTLEIQRTEQGDSAMYLCSSSLGDRGYTEAFFGQGTRLTVV.